The next 32 T cell receptor beta chains were all read from a single sample in a study of Graves' ophthalmopathy and Graves' hyperthyroidism. RNA transcripts served as template for amplifying TCR beta CDR3 sequences. The workflow started with a first-round RT-PCR run with HTBI primers and then moved on to a second-round multiplex PCR. TCRdb itself ran the multiplex PCR reads through MiXCR, one entry per CDR3 protein. Found here are hundreds of thousands of distinct CDR3 sequences, around 20% of them singletons; the top ten hold roughly 3%. What was sequenced was peripheral blood. Receptors originate from a woman between 18 and 29 years old with stable Graves' hyperthyroidism.

This clonotype has more than one count but fewer than ten. This chain connects TRBV12-3 or TRBV12-4 to TRBJ2-7; D unclear. The CDR3 has 14 residues. V gave up 0 bases and J gave up 2 bases, with 8 bases separating them. As DNA, the CDR3 is TGTGCCAGCAGTTTAGCCCCTCGGCCCTACGAGCAGTACTTC. This sequence encodes CASSLAPRPYEQYF.

This clonotype was counted at least ten times. The gene calls are TRBV28 and TRBJ1-1; 7 nucleotides agree with TRBD1. The CDR3 is 17 amino acids. The germline V gene encodes CDR1 MDHEN and CDR2 SYDVKM. The V segment lost 3 bases and the J segment 2 bases; nucleotides outside the gene matches: 12. DNA for the CDR3: TGTGCCAGCAGTTTCTACTGGGACAGACTAATCAACACTGAAGCTTTCTTT. Translation: CASSFYWDRLINTEAFF. Together with reference TRBV28 and TRBJ1-1, the CDR3 gives the full variable domain: DVKVTQSSRYLVKRTGEKVFLECVQDMDHENMFWYRQDPGLGLRLIYFSYDVKMKEKGDIPEGYSVSREKKERFSLILESASTNQTSMYLCASSFYWDRLINTEAFFGQGTRLTVV.

Many counts were recorded for this clonotype. V is TRBV11-2 and J is TRBJ2-7; D remains ambiguous. The CDR3 runs 15 residues. Germline assignment: CDR1 SGHAT and CDR2 FQNNGV. The ends were cut back, 5 bases at V and 6 bases at J, with 20 bases in the middle. In DNA form, the CDR3 reads TGTGCCAGCAGCCCCCAAAATTTTCTAGTTCTCGAGCAGTACTTC. Amino acids: CASSPQNFLVLEQYF. Filled out from reference TRBV11-2 and TRBJ2-7, the complete variable domain reads EAGVAQSPRYKIIEKRQSVAFWCNPISGHATLYWYQQILGQGPKLLIQFQNNGVVDDSQLPKDRFSAERLKGVDSTLKIQPAKLEDSAVYLCASSPQNFLVLEQYFGPGTRLTVT.

Regarding this clonotype: One junction end does not reproduce the germline sequence, and a read error may be involved. The chain combines TRBV7-3 with TRBJ2-7, with D unresolved. The CDR3 is 12 amino acids. Germline CDR1 and CDR2: SGHTA and FQGTGA. The CDR3 sequence: CASILNDYEQYF. The CDR3 bases are TGTGCCAGCATCTTAAACGATTACGAGCAGTACTTC.

This clonotype has a count of ten or more. The chain recombines TRBV20-1 with TRBJ1-6; 11 positions match TRBD1. The CDR3 sequence is 13 residues long. CDR1 is DFQATT and CDR2 is SNEGSKA in the germline V gene (reference sequence). J was trimmed by 9 bases and V by 6 bases; bases with no gene match: 4. The CDR3 DNA follows: TGCAGTGCCGGGACAGGGGGGGGTTCACCCCTCCACTTT. Translating gives CSAGTGGGSPLHF.

This clonotype was counted ten times or more. The V and J genes are TRBV12-3 or TRBV12-4 and TRBJ1-5; no firm D call. V shed 7 bases and J shed 5 bases, with 24 bases lying between them. The CDR3 runs to 17 residues. The CDR3 coding sequence is TGTGCCAGCACCCCGTTTATGGGGTCCGACCGGGATCAGCCCCAGCATTTT. It encodes CASTPFMGSDRDQPQHF.

This clonotype has just one count. Here the CDR3 omits its conserved ending phenylalanine or tryptophan, so a read error is the likely source. The chain carries TRBV13 and TRBJ1-2; tentative D call: TRBD1 (6 bases). Germline V gene lookup returns CDR1 PRHDT and CDR2 FYEKMQ (reference sequence). Trimming pared 1 base from V and 8 bases from J, leaving 8 bases between. There are 12 residues in the CDR3. The CDR3 region is CASSLAGVGYTY. The DNA for the CDR3 is TGTGCCAGCAGCTTAGCAGGGGTCGGCTACACCTAC.

In its sample, this clonotype was seen many times. This sequence joins TRBV7-9 and TRBJ2-7; D unresolved. Germline V gene data show CDR1 as SEHNR and CDR2 as FQNEAQ (reference sequence). This CDR3 is built from 13 residues. Deletions cut 5 bases from V and 4 bases from J, with 12 bases between. CDR3 bases: TGTGCCAGCAGCAGGACGAGTACGTACGAGCAGTACTTC. This sequence encodes CASSRTSTYEQYF.

This clonotype was seen many times. The V gene is TRBV2, the J gene TRBJ1-1; weak D call: TRBD1 (5 bases). The V and J ends lost 2 bases and 4 bases respectively, with 11 bases between them. Per the germline V gene, CDR1 is SNHLY and CDR2 is FYNNEI. This CDR3 spans 14 amino acids. The CDR3 loop reads CASSEFRGGTEAFF. CDR3 bases: TGTGCCAGCAGTGAATTTCGGGGGGGCACTGAAGCTTTCTTT.

The sample holds many counts of this clonotype. J is TRBJ1-1 and V is TRBV2, with 8 bases that match TRBD1. Germline CDR1 SNHLY, CDR2 FYNNEI. J was trimmed by 7 bases and V by 4 bases; bases with no gene match: 2. The CDR3 loop spans 12 amino acids. CDR3 sequence (DNA): TGTGCCAGCAGTGGGACAGGGCTTGAAGCTTTCTTT. This codes for CASSGTGLEAFF.

Many counts were recorded for this clonotype. The CDR3 region has the DNA TGCAGTGTTAGTCGGGACAGTAATTCACCCCTCCACTTT. The encoded protein is CSVSRDSNSPLHF. This chain links TRBV20-1 with TRBJ1-6; 7 bases align to TRBD1. Germline CDR1 is DFQATT and CDR2 is SNEGSKA (reference sequence). Losses at the gene ends were 7 bases for V and 6 bases for J; bases not matched to a gene: 6. The CDR3 contains 13 residues.

This clonotype appeared many times. The chain joins TRBV12-3 or TRBV12-4 to TRBJ1-1, with D possibly matching TRBD1 (6 bases). V was cut by 6 bases and J by 0 bases, with 11 bases left in between. This CDR3 has 14 residues. The CDR3 region is CASRTDRMNTEAFF. CDR3 sequence (DNA): TGTGCCAGCAGAACCGACAGGATGAACACTGAAGCTTTCTTT.

The V and J genes are TRBV24-1 and TRBJ1-2; a weak D match, TRBD1 (5 bases). The ends were cut back, 4 bases at V and 6 bases at J, with 20 bases in the middle. The CDR3 covers 16 residues. Germline assignment: CDR1 KGHDR and CDR2 SFDVKD. CDR3 DNA sequence: TGTGCCACCAGTGACCCCCGGGACCCTATGGTCGATGGCTACACCTTC. It encodes CATSDPRDPMVDGYTF.

This clonotype was observed at least ten times. J is TRBJ1-1 and V is TRBV20-1; no firm D call. Germline CDR1 reads DFQATT; CDR2 reads SNEGSKA (reference sequence). Trimming shortened V by 0 bases and J by 6 bases, and 8 bases separated the two germline ends. The CDR3 has 12 residues. CDR3 protein: CSARDRGPEAFF. In DNA, the CDR3 is TGCAGTGCTAGAGATCGCGGGCCTGAAGCTTTCTTT.

In this sample, this clonotype turned up a few times. The gene calls are TRBV30 and TRBJ1-3; D possibly corresponds to TRBD1 (5 bases). The CDR3 covers 15 residues. Between the trimmed V and J ends, which lost 2 bases and 4 bases, there was a span of 15 bases. Germline lookup yields CDR1 GTSNPN and CDR2 SVGIG (reference sequence). CDR3 in DNA: TGTGCCTGGAGTCCCACCGGGACCGTCGGAAACACCATATATTTT. This sequence encodes CAWSPTGTVGNTIYF.

This clonotype has ten or more counts. This chain links TRBV12-3 or TRBV12-4 with TRBJ1-1; D ambiguous. V was shortened by 8 bases and J by 10 bases, with 14 bases between the two germline ends. This CDR3 is 11 amino acids long. CDR3 in amino acids: CASEFKGAAFF. CDR3 sequence (DNA): TGTGCCAGCGAATTTAAGGGAGCAGCTTTCTTT.

In its sample, this clonotype was seen many times. The chain has TRBV6-1 and TRBJ2-4; 8 bases fit TRBD2. The CDR3 extends over 15 amino acids. V gave up 6 bases and J gave up 8 bases; unmatched junction bases: 12. The V gene's germline CDR1 is MNHNS and CDR2 SASEGT. CDR3 sequence: CASRDTGTRSDIQYF. In nucleotides, the CDR3 is TGTGCCAGCAGGGATACCGGGACTAGGAGTGACATTCAGTACTTC.

This clonotype was counted only a few times. This chain uses TRBV30 with TRBJ2-7; 7 bases map to TRBD1. In germline, CDR1 is GTSNPN, CDR2 SVGIG (reference sequence). The V segment lost 0 bases and the J segment 4 bases; nucleotides outside the gene matches: 9. This CDR3 is 15 amino acids long. The CDR3 nucleotides read TGTGCCTGGAGTGTACAGGGGACAATGACATACGAGCAGTACTTC. Translating gives CAWSVQGTMTYEQYF.

Note on this clonotype: A junction boundary mismatches the germline segment, possibly from a read error. The chain recombines TRBV27 with TRBJ1-1, with D hard to call. This CDR3 is built from 14 residues. Germline CDR1 MNHEY, CDR2 SMNVEV (reference sequence). The CDR3 nucleotides are TGTGCCAGCAGACGCACAGCGTTGTACACTGATGCTTTCTTT. Its protein is CASRRTALYTDAFF.

Ten or more counts support this clonotype. This chain connects TRBV6-1 to TRBJ2-7, with D perhaps matching TRBD1 (5 bases). Germline V gene data show CDR1 as MNHNS and CDR2 as SASEGT. The CDR3 loop spans 12 amino acids. Trimming took 8 bases from V and 3 from J, leaving 11 bases between them. The CDR3 protein is CASSRRDYEQYF. The DNA for the CDR3 is TGTGCCAGCTCTCGCAGGGACTACGAGCAGTACTTC.

This clonotype has at least ten counts. The chain combines TRBV9 with TRBJ2-7; 7 bases align to TRBD1. V was clipped by 0 bases and J by 6 bases; unmatched bases: 3. Germline CDR1 and CDR2: SGDLS and YYNGEE. The CDR3 loop spans 13 amino acids. CDR3 residues: CASSVEGQSEQYF. For the CDR3, the DNA is TGTGCCAGCAGCGTAGAGGGACAGAGCGAGCAGTACTTC.

This clonotype was seen ten or more times. The chain couples TRBV5-1 to TRBJ2-2, with a weak D call TRBD1 (6 bases). Germline V gene sequence: CDR1 SGHRS, CDR2 YFSETQ. CDR3 length: 14 amino acids. V gave up 1 base and J gave up 6 bases, with 10 bases separating them. CDR3 region: CASSLQGQAGELFF. CDR3 nucleotides: TGCGCCAGCAGCTTGCAGGGGCAGGCCGGGGAGCTGTTTTTT. Combining the CDR3 with reference TRBV5-1 and TRBJ2-2 gives the whole variable domain KAGVTQTPRYLIKTRGQQVTLSCSPISGHRSVSWYQQTPGQGLQFLFEYFSETQRNKGNFPGRFSGRQFSNSRSEMNVSTLELGDSALYLCASSLQGQAGELFFGEGSRLTVL.

The chain links TRBV20-1 to TRBJ2-7; D is unresolved. The V end was cut by 0 bases, the J end by 3 bases, with 21 bases between. The CDR3 has 17 residues. Germline-derived CDR1 and CDR2 are DFQATT and SNEGSKA (reference sequence). Written as DNA, the CDR3 is TGCAGTGCTAGAGATAAAATGCAAGCCGTTAGTGTCTACGAGCAGTACTTC. Amino acid sequence: CSARDKMQAVSVYEQYF.

There are many counts of this clonotype. The V call is TRBV12-3 or TRBV12-4, the J call TRBJ1-2; D possibly corresponds to TRBD1 (6 bases). V was shortened by 3 bases and J by 2 bases, with 10 bases between the two germline ends. The CDR3 is 14 amino acids. The CDR3 loop reads CASSFGGPNYGYTF. The CDR3 bases are TGTGCCAGCAGTTTCGGGGGGCCGAACTATGGCTACACCTTC.

The chain recombines TRBV28 with TRBJ1-5; D gene unclear. V dropped 3 bases and J dropped 6 bases, with 15 bases sitting between them. Germline V CDR1 and CDR2: MDHEN, SYDVKM. CDR3 length equals 15 residues. The CDR3 spells CASSFLERPGQPQHF. The CDR3 DNA reads TGTGCCAGCAGTTTCCTCGAGCGGCCTGGTCAGCCCCAGCATTTT.

This clonotype was observed many times. The chain carries TRBV2 and TRBJ1-4; 10 bases agree with TRBD1. CDR3 size: 15 residues. Germline V gene lookup returns CDR1 SNHLY and CDR2 FYNNEI. V lost 6 bases and J lost 1; bases outside the gene matches: 2. This CDR3 is CASRRDRGTNEKLFF. The CDR3 DNA follows: TGTGCCAGCAGGCGGGACAGGGGAACTAATGAAAAACTGTTTTTT.

This chain joins TRBV12-3 or TRBV12-4 and TRBJ1-3; D not certain. CDR3 size: 16 residues. The V end was cut by 7 bases, the J end by 0 bases, with 16 bases between. CDR3 DNA: TGTGCCAGCACCCTTGAGACGGGAGCCTCTGGAAACACCATATATTTT. Its translation is CASTLETGASGNTIYF.

Here the CDR3 reads CSVRETGSAPQHF. Here the CDR3 DNA reads TGCAGCGTCAGAGAGACAGGCTCAGCGCCCCAGCATTTT. J is TRBJ1-5 and V is TRBV29-1; D is perhaps TRBD1 (6 bases). V gave up 6 bases and J gave up 9 bases, with 18 bases separating them. The germline V gene encodes CDR1 SQVTM and CDR2 ANQGSEA. CDR3 size: 13 residues.

This clonotype came up once. This rearrangement joins TRBV18 to TRBJ2-7, with D possibly being TRBD1 (6 bases). CDR3 length: 14 residues. The germline gives CDR1 KGHSH, CDR2 LQKENI. Trimming left V 8 bases short and J 6 bases short, with 20 bases between. The CDR3 reads CASPQGRQGCEQYF. For the CDR3, the DNA is TGTGCCAGCCCTCAGGGGCGGCAGGGGTGCGAGCAGTACTTC.

The V call is TRBV6-1, the J call TRBJ1-5; D not resolved. Trimming shortened V by 6 bases and J by 4 bases, and 10 bases separated the two germline ends. Germline values: CDR1 MNHNS, CDR2 SASEGT. CDR3 length: 13 residues. Here the CDR3 DNA reads TGTGCCAGCAGGGTTAGAGTAAATCAGCCCCAGCATTTT. Its protein is CASRVRVNQPQHF.

Notes on this clonotype: Given a much more abundant clone one base away, this may be a read error. This rearrangement joins TRBV19 to TRBJ2-5, with D possibly being TRBD2 (6 bases). The germline CDR1 and CDR2 sequences are LNHDA and SQIVND (reference sequence). The CDR3 has 15 residues. CDR3: CVSKGLAREEETQYF. The CDR3 region has the DNA TGTGTCAGTAAGGGACTGGCGAGGGAGGAAGAGACCCAGTACTTC.

This clonotype occurred many times. This rearrangement joins TRBV7-8 to TRBJ2-4, with D perhaps TRBD2 (5 bases). Per the germline V gene, CDR1 is SGHVS and CDR2 is FQNEAQ. With 5 bases removed from V and 1 base from J, the gap between germline ends came to 15 bases. The CDR3 consists of 16 residues. For the CDR3, the DNA is TGTGCCAGCAGCAGGATACCTGGGGAGGCCAAAAACATTCAGTACTTC. Protein sequence: CASSRIPGEAKNIQYF.